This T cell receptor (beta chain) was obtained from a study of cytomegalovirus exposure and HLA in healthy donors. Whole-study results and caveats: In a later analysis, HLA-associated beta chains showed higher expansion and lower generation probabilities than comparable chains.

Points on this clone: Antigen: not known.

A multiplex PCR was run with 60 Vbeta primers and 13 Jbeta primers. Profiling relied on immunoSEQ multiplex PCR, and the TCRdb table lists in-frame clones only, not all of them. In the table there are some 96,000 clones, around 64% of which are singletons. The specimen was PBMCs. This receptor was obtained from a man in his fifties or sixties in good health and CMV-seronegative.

The CDR3 DNA sequence: TGTGCCTGGAGAGACAGGGCCGGGGAGCTGTTTTTT. It is translated as CAWRDRAGELFF. The chain has TRBV30 and TRBJ2-2; 7 nucleotides line up with TRBD1. CDR3 length: 12 residues. Germline CDR1 reads GTSNPN; CDR2 reads SVGIG (reference sequence). Trimming took 3 bases from V and 6 from J; bases not matched to a gene: 1.